This T cell receptor beta chain was sequenced for a study of regulatory T cells in long-lasting Graves disease (dated by TCRdb to the early 2020s). Turning to the overall study: To count as having persistent Graves' disease, a patient had to have received antithyroid drug treatment for over 5 years with TSH receptor autoantibodies remaining persistently positive. Patients with persistent Graves' disease were compared with patients with newly diagnosed Graves' disease using TCR sequencing and RNA sequencing of peripheral blood. The study was conducted in China and was registered as a clinical trial. A total of around 35 samples underwent TCR sequencing: some 13 from persistent and about 20 from newly diagnosed Graves' disease patients. In the clinical cohort, patients with persistent Graves' disease had used antithyroid drugs for an average of about 10.3 years.

The junction shows trimming of 1 base on V and 0 bases on J, plus 10 bases between the germline ends. CDR3 length: 15 amino acids, cysteine to phenylalanine. The only DNA kept is the CDR3, 45 bases in frame from the first base. As encoded in the germline V gene, CDR1 is SGHRS while CDR2 is YFSETQ. With regard to this clonotype: Its cognate antigen has yet to be identified. No base quality values were provided; no much bigger clone lies one nucleotide off.

Findings and caveats that apply to the study as a whole: Preferential use of TRBV28, TRBJ1-2 and TRBJ2-5 was observed in persistent disease, whereas TRBV20-1 and TRBJ2-1 were favored in newly diagnosed disease. As a limitation, the authors acknowledged that the small sample size may reduce accuracy. Persistent patients shared more public clonotypes among themselves (around 2,700) than newly diagnosed patients did (about 970). Sequencing and analysis were restricted to the TCR beta chain. Persistent Graves' disease patients showed lower TCR Shannon entropy and fewer highly expanded clones than newly diagnosed patients, suggesting clonal expansion. The study examined only peripheral blood because the primary lesion, thyroid tissue, could not be accessed.

The library relied on multiplex PCR. The instrument was an Illumina HiSeq 4000. To build TCR beta libraries, CDR3 regions were amplified by Arm-PCR using iRepertoire HTBI primers. PCR products were gel purified before sequencing. On the study's bioinformatics: A total of fewer than 80 TRBV and 14 TRBJ segments were identified across samples and were used for gene usage analysis of CDR3 amino acid clonotypes. COPE and FqMerger were used to merge filtered high-quality paired reads into contigs. BLAST was used to align contigs to the IMGT TRBV, TRBD and TRBJ reference genes, and CDR3 was defined following IMGT. Any clonotype with a frequency above 0.1% was counted as a highly expanded clone. Repertoire diversity was measured by Shannon entropy, and V-J evenness by the Gini coefficient. Clonotypes shared by more than one individual were considered public. TCRdb reanalyzed the raw reads on its own, using fastp at Q25 for trimming and MiXCR for clone calling, and kept in-frame beta chains. When rows share a CDR3 protein, they turn into one entry using the most common DNA and genes. TCRdb, not the authors, supplied the V and J calls. Counted in this sample were fewer than 600,000 distinct CDR3 sequences; about 20% of them appeared once. The ten largest clonotypes hold less than 15% of the sample.

The sample's time point, from its label and the paper: persistent/refractory GD, antithyroid drugs over 5 years with positive TRAb. For both TCR sequencing and RNA sequencing, RNA was extracted from PBMCs in TRIzol. The diagnosis of Graves' disease was made according to American Thyroid Association guidelines. Recruitment of patients was carried out at an endocrinology department in Xi'an, China. Each patient gave about 10 milliliters of peripheral blood, collected in an EDTA anticoagulant tube. Ficoll Paque Plus density gradient separation was used to isolate PBMCs, and no additional T cell sorting was done. An Agilent 2100 Bioanalyzer and agarose gel were used to check RNA quality, and a NanoDrop 2000 was used to measure RNA concentration.

The sequence joins TRBV5-1 to TRBJ1-1; there is no confident call for the D gene. The sequences come from peripheral blood mononuclear cells (PBMCs), collected when the disease was refractory, from a patient treated with antithyroid drugs. The sequence came from a female donor with Graves disease. This receptor carries the CDR3 CASSLSSSLNTEAFF. The nucleotides read TGCGCCAGCAGCTTGTCGTCATCCTTGAACACTGAAGCTTTCTTT.